A single TCR beta chain is shown here with its context. What it recognizes is unknown. This specimen comes from a study of identical twins. The study, taken as a whole, reports: Models predicted too little out-of-frame TCR alpha sharing in monozygotic twins. Within twin pairs, the out-of-frame alpha sequences they shared showed excess low generation probability. Fewer insertions were carried by abundant cord blood beta clonotypes, but none was seen in memory repertoires.

TCRdb re-called the 5' RACE reads through MiXCR, storing one row per CDR3 protein. The sample consists of 570,000 or so distinct CDR3 sequences, nearly 10% of them appearing once. Germline lookup yields CDR1 KGHDR and CDR2 SFDVKD. Trimming cost V 2 bases and J 4 bases; bases outside gene matches: 4. The CDR3 runs 15 residues. Healthy Caucasians, and only they, were the donors. This sample was shared with a second study, whose subject was yellow fever vaccine responses in identical twins.

This TCR was sampled from a woman aged 18-29 years in good health. The V call is TRBV24-1, the J call TRBJ2-1; 7 nucleotides line up with TRBD2. Sequencing input: PBMCs. DNA for the CDR3: TGTGCCACCAGTGATTCCGGGGAGGGATACAATGAGCAGTTCTTC. It yields the protein CATSDSGEGYNEQFF.